The 31 T cell receptor beta chains presented below share a single source sample, sequenced in a study of blood T cell repertoires in COVID-19. TCRdb's copy holds only in-frame clones and misses some; the assay was immunoSEQ multiplex PCR. The table includes around 290,000 clones, roughly nine tenths detected once. Sequenced sample: peripheral blood. The receptor set was obtained from a woman aged 25 to 39 with COVID-19, enrolled during active disease.

The chain uses TRBV30 and TRBJ1-2; the D gene is possibly TRBD1 (5 bases). This CDR3 is built from 14 residues. The V gene lost 0 bases and the J gene lost 0 bases, with 8 bases spanning the gap. Germline V CDR1 and CDR2: GTSNPN, SVGIG (reference sequence). The chain's CDR3 is CAWSVQGTNYGYTF. The DNA for the CDR3 is TGTGCCTGGAGTGTGCAGGGCACTAACTATGGCTACACCTTC.

This clone has only one observation. J is TRBJ2-5 and V is TRBV11-2, with a possible D match to TRBD1 (5 bases). V was trimmed by 1 base and J by 2 bases, leaving 11 bases between them. Germline-derived CDR1 and CDR2 are SGHAT and FQNNGV. The CDR3 covers 15 residues. Here the CDR3 DNA reads TGTGCCAGCAGCTTAGGACAGATCCTTCAAGAGACCCAGTACTTC. Residues: CASSLGQILQETQYF.

This sequence joins TRBV6-5 and TRBJ1-2; possibly TRBD1 for D (6 bases). Germline V CDR1 and CDR2: MNHEY, SVGAGI. The CDR3 totals 15 residues. Trimming took 6 bases from V and 7 from J, leaving 21 bases between them. For the CDR3, the DNA is TGTGCCAGCAGCCCCGGTGGGGGCCGCCACGGTGGCTACACCTTC. Its protein product is CASSPGGGRHGGYTF.

The chain employs TRBV5-6 and TRBJ2-2; D is possibly TRBD1 (6 bases). The CDR3 has 13 amino acids. The V end was cut by 3 bases, the J end by 6 bases, with 9 bases between. CDR1 is SGHDT and CDR2 is YYEEEE in the germline V gene. CDR3 in amino acids: CASSSGVAGELFF. CDR3 coding DNA: TGTGCCAGCAGCTCAGGGGTGGCCGGGGAGCTGTTTTTT.

The rearrangement joins TRBV5-1 to TRBJ1-3; the match to TRBD1 covers 9 bases. Trimming removed 4 bases from V and 4 bases from J; junction bases left unmatched: 6. Per the germline V gene, CDR1 is SGHRS and CDR2 is YFSETQ. CDR3 length: 15 residues. CDR3 residues: CASSGQGSYGNTIYF. The CDR3 region has the DNA TGCGCCAGCAGCGGACAGGGGAGCTACGGAAACACCATATATTTT.

This rearrangement joins TRBV4-1 to TRBJ1-5; 8 bases are a match to TRBD1. The CDR3 loop spans 15 amino acids. Looked up from germline, CDR1 is MGHRA and CDR2 is YSYEKL. V gave up 5 bases and J gave up 1 base; unmatched junction bases: 4. DNA for the CDR3: TGCGCCAGCAGCTCTGACAGGGGAAGCAATCAGCCCCAGCATTTT. This gives the protein CASSSDRGSNQPQHF.

The V and J genes are TRBV11-2 and TRBJ2-7; D ambiguous. Germline V gives CDR1 SGHAT, CDR2 FQNNGV. The CDR3 sequence is 15 residues long. Trimming removed 6 bases at V and 1 base at J, with 16 bases between. The CDR3 sequence: CASSYSLASSYEQYF. The CDR3 DNA reads as TGTGCCAGCAGTTATTCTCTGGCTAGTTCCTACGAGCAGTACTTC.

This chain joins TRBV5-1 and TRBJ1-1; D is ambiguous. CDR1 and CDR2 from the germline V gene are SGHRS and YFSETQ. CDR3 size: 14 residues. Trimming cost V 4 bases and J 3 bases, with 13 bases left between them. The CDR3 DNA is TGCGCCAGCAGCAAGGACTCGGGCGACACTGAAGCTTTCTTT. This translates into CASSKDSGDTEAFF.

The chain couples TRBV30 to TRBJ1-5; D perhaps matches TRBD1 (6 bases). Germline V gene lookup returns CDR1 GTSNPN and CDR2 SVGIG (reference sequence). The CDR3 contains 15 residues. V lost 1 base, J lost 6 bases, and 16 bases lay in between. Written as DNA, the CDR3 is TGTGCCTGGAGTGCTCAACAGGGTTCAACTCAGCCCCAGCATTTT. It specifies CAWSAQQGSTQPQHF.

The chain joins TRBV6-5 to TRBJ1-2, with D maybe TRBD1 (6 bases). Germline V CDR1 and CDR2: MNHEY, SVGAGI. There are 13 residues in the CDR3. Trimming stripped 6 bases from V and 8 bases from J, with 16 bases between. The CDR3 region is CASRAQTGDGYTF. DNA of the CDR3: TGTGCCAGCAGGGCCCAGACAGGCGACGGCTACACCTTC.

The chain is built from TRBV4-2 and TRBJ2-1, with 14 positions matching TRBD2. Germline CDR1 LGHNA, CDR2 YNFKEQ. J was trimmed by 7 bases and V by 4 bases; bases with no gene match: 9. This CDR3 region has 17 residues. The DNA for the CDR3 is TGTGCCAGCAGCCTAACCCAGGGGACTAGCGGGAGAAATGAGCAGTTCTTC. This sequence encodes CASSLTQGTSGRNEQFF.

The count of this clone is one. The chain links TRBV18 to TRBJ2-7; 9 positions agree with TRBD2. This CDR3 has 15 residues. The germline V gene encodes CDR1 KGHSH and CDR2 LQKENI. V was clipped by 4 bases and J by 2 bases; unmatched bases: 6. CDR3 sequence (DNA): TGTGCCAGCTCACTTACAGCGGGAGGCACCTACGAGCAGTACTTC. Translating gives CASSLTAGGTYEQYF.

The chain carries TRBV14 and TRBJ1-6; tentative D call: TRBD1 (6 bases). This CDR3 is built from 14 residues. The V end was cut by 2 bases, the J end by 4 bases, with 6 bases between. Germline V gene sequence: CDR1 SGHDN, CDR2 FVKESK. CDR3 nucleotides: TGTGCCAGCAGCCAAACAGGGTATAATTCACCCCTCCACTTT. Its protein is CASSQTGYNSPLHF.

In nucleotides, the CDR3 is TGTGCCAGCAGTGAAGTCTTTTATCTCCAGGCGGGCCTGAGCAATCAGCCCCAGCATTTT. It codes for CASSEVFYLQAGLSNQPQHF. The V and J genes are TRBV6-1 and TRBJ1-5; D is unresolved. CDR1 and CDR2 (germline): MNHNS, SASEGT. V was cut by 1 base and J by 1 base, with 23 bases left in between. The CDR3 is 20 residues long.

This chain uses TRBV7-2 with TRBJ1-4, with 8 bases fitting TRBD1. V dropped 5 bases and J dropped 5; count of bases not matched to a gene: 10. The CDR3 has 16 residues. Germline V CDR1 and CDR2: SGHTA, FQGNSA. The chain's CDR3 is CASSHGIQGGNEKLFF. CDR3 in DNA: TGTGCCAGCAGCCACGGAATACAGGGGGGGAATGAAAAACTGTTTTTT.

V usage is TRBV27 and J usage is TRBJ2-3, with no clear D. This CDR3 contains 14 residues. Between the trimmed V and J ends, which lost 0 bases and 2 bases, there was a span of 6 bases. Germline V gives CDR1 MNHEY, CDR2 SMNVEV (reference sequence). CDR3 sequence: CASSLSRYTDTQYF. CDR3 DNA: TGTGCCAGCAGTTTATCCAGGTACACAGATACGCAGTATTTT.

The chain links TRBV3-1 (or the pseudogene TRBV3-2) to TRBJ1-1, with 9 nucleotides matching TRBD1. Germline CDR1 LGHDT, CDR2 YNNKEL (reference sequence). After removal of 6 bases from V and 11 bases from J, the junction contained 4 bases not matched to a gene. The CDR3 covers 11 residues. The CDR3 loop reads CASSSGTGAFF. The DNA of the CDR3 is TGTGCCAGCAGTTCCGGGACAGGGGCTTTCTTT.

This chain uses TRBV30 with TRBJ1-5; 10 bases are a match to TRBD1. In germline, CDR1 is GTSNPN, CDR2 SVGIG (reference sequence). The CDR3 has 16 residues. V trimming: 0 bases; J trimming: 4 bases; junction bases outside the gene matches: 6. The DNA of the CDR3 is TGTGCCTGGAGTGTACAGGACAGGGGGATTAATCAGCCCCAGCATTTT. Protein: CAWSVQDRGINQPQHF.

J is TRBJ2-7 and V is TRBV11-2; TRBD2 matches 16 bases. Germline CDR1 is SGHAT and CDR2 is FQNNGV. V dropped 3 bases and J dropped 0; count of bases not matched to a gene: 8. The length of the CDR3 is 19 residues. For the CDR3, the DNA is TGTGCCAGCAGCTTCCCGGGACTAGCGGGAGGGCGAAGCTCCTACGAGCAGTACTTC. It codes for CASSFPGLAGGRSSYEQYF. Looking up the rest from reference TRBV11-2 and TRBJ2-7 gives the full variable domain: EAGVAQSPRYKIIEKRQSVAFWCNPISGHATLYWYQQILGQGPKLLIQFQNNGVVDDSQLPKDRFSAERLKGVDSTLKIQPAKLEDSAVYLCASSFPGLAGGRSSYEQYFGPGTRLTVT.

The genes are TRBV28 and TRBJ1-2; D may be TRBD1 (6 bases). There are 13 residues in the CDR3. V lost 5 bases to trimming and J lost 9 bases, with 16 bases between them. Germline values: CDR1 MDHEN, CDR2 SYDVKM. The CDR3 region is CASSLDSLSSYTF. In DNA, the CDR3 is TGTGCCAGCAGTCTGGACAGTTTAAGTAGCTACACCTTC.

The V gene is TRBV2, the J gene TRBJ1-2; 10 nucleotides align to TRBD1. After removal of 3 bases from V and 6 bases from J, the junction contained 4 bases not matched to a gene. Germline V gives CDR1 SNHLY, CDR2 FYNNEI. CDR3 size: 14 residues. CDR3 region: CASSEGQGSDGYTF. DNA of the CDR3: TGTGCCAGCAGTGAGGGACAGGGGAGCGATGGCTACACCTTC. The full variable domain, with the rest looked up from reference TRBV2 and TRBJ1-2, is EPEVTQTPSHQVTQMGQEVILRCVPISNHLYFYWYRQILGQKVEFLVSFYNNEISEKSEIFDDQFSVERPDGSNFTLKIRSTKLEDSAMYFCASSEGQGSDGYTFGSGTRLTVV.

This chain links TRBV2 with TRBJ2-1; TRBD2 matches 13 bases. CDR3 length equals 16 residues. The J segment lost 0 bases and the V segment lost 6 bases, leaving 2 bases of the junction unmatched. From germline, CDR1 is SNHLY and CDR2 FYNNEI. The DNA of the CDR3 is TGTGCCAGCAGGCGGACTAGCGGGGGCTCCTACAATGAGCAGTTCTTC. Amino acids: CASRRTSGGSYNEQFF.

The rearrangement links TRBV7-8 to TRBJ1-2, with D unclear. Between the trimmed V and J ends, which lost 5 bases and 6 bases, there was a span of 7 bases. CDR1 is SGHVS and CDR2 is FQNEAQ in the germline V gene. The CDR3 covers 11 residues. As DNA, the CDR3 is TGTGCCAGCAGCGAGAGTGATGGCTACACCTTC. Amino acids: CASSESDGYTF.

The CDR3 nucleotides read TGTGCCAGCACCTCGGGGGGTAGCGGGAGGGGCCCGGTCTCCTACGAGCAGTACTTC. Amino acids: CASTSGGSGRGPVSYEQYF. The V call is TRBV7-9, the J call TRBJ2-7; TRBD2 matches 11 bases. The CDR3 has 19 amino acids. The junction had 17 bases not matched to a gene; V was cut back by 7 bases and J by 0 bases. CDR1 and CDR2 (germline): SEHNR, FQNEAQ (reference sequence). Using reference TRBV7-9 and TRBJ2-7 for the parts outside the CDR3, the full variable domain is DTGVSQNPRHKITKRGQNVTFRCDPISEHNRLYWYRQTLGQGPEFLTYFQNEAQLEKSRLLSDRFSAERPKGSFSTLEIQRTEQGDSAMYLCASTSGGSGRGPVSYEQYFGPGTRLTVT.

The chain is built from TRBV10-3 and TRBJ2-1; 10 bases align to TRBD2. Germline assignment: CDR1 ENHRY and CDR2 SYGVKD. The V and J ends lost 4 bases and 7 bases, in that order; junction bases with no gene match: 7. CDR3 size: 15 residues. The CDR3 protein is CAISVTAGGPNEQFF. CDR3 sequence (DNA): TGTGCCATCAGTGTTACAGCGGGAGGGCCAAATGAGCAGTTCTTC.

The rearrangement links TRBV27 to TRBJ2-7; a possible D gene is TRBD2 (6 bases). This CDR3 comprises 14 residues. Per the germline V gene, CDR1 is MNHEY and CDR2 is SMNVEV (reference sequence). V was trimmed by 7 bases and J by 3 bases, leaving 16 bases between them. CDR3 residues: CASNPGGDIYEQYF. DNA for the CDR3: TGTGCCAGCAACCCCGGCGGGGATATCTACGAGCAGTACTTC.

V and J are TRBV30 and TRBJ2-3; D is unresolved. The CDR3 extends over 10 amino acids. The ends were cut back, 1 base at V and 10 bases at J, with 6 bases in the middle. Germline CDR1 reads GTSNPN; CDR2 reads SVGIG (reference sequence). CDR3 sequence (DNA): TGTGCCTGGAGTGGCGATGCGCAGTATTTT. Its protein is CAWSGDAQYF. Complete variable domain (other parts from reference TRBV30 and TRBJ2-3): SQTIHQWPATLVQPVGSPLSLECTVEGTSNPNLYWYRQAAGRGLQLLFYSVGIGQISSEVPQNLSASRPQDRQFILSSKKLLLSDSGFYLCAWSGDAQYFGPGTRLTVL.

This chain uses TRBV29-1 with TRBJ2-7; D is perhaps TRBD2 (6 bases). V lost 4 bases, J lost 5 bases, and 12 bases lay in between. The germline gives CDR1 SQVTM, CDR2 ANQGSEA. This CDR3 is built from 12 residues. The CDR3 protein is CSVVGSFHEQYF. CDR3 bases: TGCAGCGTTGTCGGGAGTTTCCACGAGCAGTACTTC.

The rearrangement joins TRBV3-1 (or the pseudogene TRBV3-2) to TRBJ2-3; 12 bases are a match to TRBD2. Germline V gene lookup returns CDR1 LGHDT and CDR2 YNNKEL (reference sequence). The CDR3 spans 16 residues. V lost 1 base, J lost 4 bases, and 3 bases stayed unmatched. The CDR3 sequence is CASSQGTSGTADTQYF. In DNA form, the CDR3 reads TGTGCCAGCAGCCAAGGGACTAGCGGGACTGCAGATACGCAGTATTTT.

The chain employs TRBV18 and TRBJ2-2; D is unclear. The V gene's germline CDR1 is KGHSH and CDR2 LQKENI. The ends were cut back, 5 bases at V and 1 base at J, with 20 bases in the middle. This CDR3 contains 18 residues. The CDR3 DNA is TGTGCCAGCTCATCCCTCCAATTGACTGAATTGAACACCGGGGAGCTGTTTTTT. Translation: CASSSLQLTELNTGELFF.

This clone was detected a few times. V usage is TRBV9 and J usage is TRBJ2-1, with a possible D match to TRBD1 (6 bases). Trimming took 1 base from V and 8 from J, leaving 13 bases between them. This CDR3 comprises 14 residues. Germline CDR1 and CDR2: SGDLS and YYNGEE. CDR3 loop: CASSVNLGAYEQFF. The CDR3 bases are TGTGCCAGCAGCGTAAACCTGGGGGCTTATGAGCAGTTCTTC.